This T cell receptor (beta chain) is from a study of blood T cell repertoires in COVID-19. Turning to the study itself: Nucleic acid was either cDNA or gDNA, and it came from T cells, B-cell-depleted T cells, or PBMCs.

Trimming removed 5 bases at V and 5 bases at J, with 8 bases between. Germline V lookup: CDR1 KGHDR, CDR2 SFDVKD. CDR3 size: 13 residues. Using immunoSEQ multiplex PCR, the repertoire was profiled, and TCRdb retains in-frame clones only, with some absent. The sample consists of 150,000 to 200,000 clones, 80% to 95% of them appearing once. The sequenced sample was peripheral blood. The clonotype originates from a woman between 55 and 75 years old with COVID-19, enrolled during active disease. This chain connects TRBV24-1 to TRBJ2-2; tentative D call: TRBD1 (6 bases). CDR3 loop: CATSGGQTGELFF. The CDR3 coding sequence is TGTGCCACCAGTGGAGGACAGACCGGGGAGCTGTTTTTT.